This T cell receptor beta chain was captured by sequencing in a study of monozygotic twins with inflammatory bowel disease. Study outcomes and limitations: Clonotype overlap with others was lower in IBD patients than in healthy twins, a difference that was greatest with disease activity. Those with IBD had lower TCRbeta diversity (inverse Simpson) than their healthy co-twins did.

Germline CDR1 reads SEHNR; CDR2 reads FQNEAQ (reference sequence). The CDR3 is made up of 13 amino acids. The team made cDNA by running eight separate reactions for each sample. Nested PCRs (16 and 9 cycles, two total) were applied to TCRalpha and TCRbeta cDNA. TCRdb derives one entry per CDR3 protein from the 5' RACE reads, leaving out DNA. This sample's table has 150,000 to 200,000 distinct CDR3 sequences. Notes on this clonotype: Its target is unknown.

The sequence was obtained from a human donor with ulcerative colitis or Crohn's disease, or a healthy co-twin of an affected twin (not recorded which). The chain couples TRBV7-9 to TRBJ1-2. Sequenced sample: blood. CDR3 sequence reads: CASSTSDPHGYTF.